The rows below give T cell receptor beta chains drawn from one sample of a study of beta chain features in type 1 diabetes. Repertoires were generated with immunoSEQ multiplex PCR, while TCRdb's copy carries only in-frame clones and drops some. The sample has some 160,000 clones; 7% to 9.5% are singletons. Sequenced sample: central memory CD4+ T cells from blood. The receptors here all came from a woman between 25 and 40 years old with type 1 diabetes. Each CDR3 is given with its conserved first and last residue. A D gene is named only where the DNA matches it firmly. Expanded clones get a size class; other rows say once, few or many, or leave the size out.

clone size | J gene | D gene | V gene | CDR3 protein | CDR3 DNA
NA | TRBJ2-5 | TRBD2 | TRBV10-3 | CAISAAGAIEETQYF | TGTGCCATCAGTGCAGCGGGAGCAATTGAGGAGACCCAGTACTTC
NA | TRBJ2-7 | NA | TRBV21-1 | CASSPLGLADPYEQYF | TGTGCCAGCAGCCCATTAGGTCTAGCGGACCCCTACGAGCAGTACTTC
few | TRBJ1-5 | NA | TRBV6-1 | CASSERGIREDQPQHF | TGTGCCAGCAGTGAAAGAGGGATCAGAGAGGATCAGCCCCAGCATTTT
NA | TRBJ2-1 | TRBD2 | TRBV4-1 | CASSRISGLAGGPEQFF | TGCGCCAGCAGCCGCATTAGTGGACTAGCGGGAGGGCCTGAGCAGTTCTTC
NA | TRBJ2-5 | NA | TRBV9 | CASSVGGRTETQYF | TGTGCCAGCAGCGTAGGAGGGCGTACGGAGACCCAGTACTTC
NA | TRBJ1-2 | NA | TRBV6-6 | CASSYSHGQAYGYTF | TGTGCCAGCAGTTACTCGCACGGACAAGCCTATGGCTACACCTTC
NA | TRBJ1-5 | NA | TRBV6-5 | CASSYKRDISNQPQHF | TGTGCCAGCAGTTACAAACGGGACATTAGCAATCAGCCCCAGCATTTT
NA | TRBJ2-5 | TRBD2 | TRBV5-6 | CASSSREGRQETQYF | TGTGCCAGCAGCTCCAGGGAGGGGAGGCAAGAGACCCAGTACTTC
NA | TRBJ2-5 | TRBD2 | TRBV10-3 | CAIMGLAGETQYF | TGTGCCATCATGGGGCTAGCGGGAGAGACCCAGTACTTC
NA | TRBJ2-3 | TRBD2 | TRBV28 | CASSSRLASTDTQYF | TGTGCCAGCAGTTCCCGACTAGCTAGCACAGATACGCAGTATTTT
NA | TRBJ2-3 | TRBD2 | TRBV2 | CASSETSFTDTQYF | TGTGCCAGCAGTGAGACTAGCTTCACAGATACGCAGTATTTT
NA | TRBJ2-5 | TRBD1 | TRBV7-3 | CASSLSSGQALETQYF | TGTGCCAGCAGCTTATCCTCCGGACAGGCCTTAGAGACCCAGTACTTC
few | TRBJ1-1 | NA | TRBV7-2 | CASSPRVGNTEAFF | TGTGCCAGCAGCCCCAGGGTAGGGAACACTGAAGCTTTCTTT
NA | TRBJ2-3 | TRBD2 | TRBV13 | CASSFPPSGKTDTQYF | TGTGCCAGCAGCTTCCCCCCCAGCGGGAAGACAGATACGCAGTATTTT
NA | TRBJ2-6 | NA | TRBV11-2 | CASSLRTAASSGANVLTF | TGTGCCAGCAGCTTAAGGACAGCCGCGAGCTCTGGGGCCAACGTCCTGACTTTC
few | TRBJ2-1 | NA | TRBV5-1 | CASSLAGSDNEQFF | TGCGCCAGCAGCTTGGCAGGGTCGGACAATGAGCAGTTCTTC
NA | TRBJ1-1 | NA | TRBV6-5 | CASRRLLSNTEAFF | TGTGCCAGCAGACGACTCCTTTCGAACACTGAAGCTTTCTTT
NA | TRBJ2-4 | TRBD2 | TRBV7-8 | CASSLGLLAGVKNIQYF | TGTGCCAGCAGCTTAGGCCTTCTAGCGGGAGTCAAAAACATTCAGTACTTC
few | TRBJ2-3 | TRBD1 | TRBV5-6 | CASSYDQGAFDTQYF | TGTGCCAGCAGCTACGATCAGGGGGCATTCGATACGCAGTATTTT
few | TRBJ1-2 | TRBD1 | TRBV5-1 | CASSMDRGHGYTF | TGCGCCAGCAGCATGGACAGGGGTCATGGCTACACCTTC
few | TRBJ2-7 | NA | TRBV18 | CASSPSVGSYEQYF | TGTGCCAGCTCACCCAGTGTCGGGAGCTACGAGCAGTACTTC
NA | TRBJ2-7 | NA | TRBV5-1 | CASSLNLEGGEQYF | TGCGCCAGCAGCCTCAACCTGGAGGGTGGCGAGCAGTACTTC
few | TRBJ2-1 | TRBD1 | TRBV30 | CAWNRQGRYEQFF | TGTGCCTGGAACAGACAGGGGCGGTATGAGCAGTTCTTC
NA | TRBJ2-1 | TRBD2 | TRBV9 | CASSVLGREGNEQFF | TGTGCCAGCAGCGTATTAGGGCGGGAGGGCAATGAGCAGTTCTTC
NA | TRBJ2-7 | TRBD2 | TRBV5-1 | CASSRGSSGSSYEQYF | TGCGCCAGCAGCCGGGGTTCTAGCGGGAGCTCCTACGAGCAGTACTTC
NA | TRBJ1-5 | NA | TRBV7-2 | CASSLVGGADQPQHF | TGTGCCAGCAGCTTAGTAGGGGGGGCGGATCAGCCCCAGCATTTT
few | TRBJ1-5 | TRBD1 | TRBV28 | CASRPGTGDQPQHF | TGTGCCAGCAGGCCAGGGACAGGGGATCAGCCCCAGCATTTT
NA | TRBJ2-3 | NA | TRBV13 | CASSPEVERGDTQYF | TGTGCCAGCAGCCCCGAGGTAGAACGGGGAGATACGCAGTATTTT
few | TRBJ1-2 | NA | TRBV19 | CASSYRSGEGYGNTF | TGTGCCAGTAGTTATCGGTCAGGGGAAGGGTATGGCAACACCTTC
few | TRBJ2-7 | TRBD1 | TRBV7-9 | CASSLGGTASSYEQYF | TGTGCCAGCAGCTTAGGTGGGACAGCGAGCTCCTACGAGCAGTACTTC
NA | TRBJ2-7 | NA | TRBV6-6 | CASSYYRRRDEQYF | TGTGCCAGCAGCTATTACCGCCGTCGGGACGAGCAGTACTTC
few | TRBJ2-5 | TRBD1 | TRBV4-2 | CASSPVGTGGGETQYF | TGTGCCAGCAGCCCGGTAGGGACAGGGGGAGGAGAGACCCAGTACTTC
NA | TRBJ2-4 | NA | TRBV9 | CASSGRTLGIQYF | TGTGCCAGCAGCGGAAGGACTCTGGGCATTCAGTACTTC
few | TRBJ2-7 | TRBD1 | TRBV5-1 | CASCAGQGFYEQYF | TGCGCCAGCTGTGCGGGACAGGGCTTTTACGAGCAGTACTTC
NA | TRBJ2-3 | TRBD2 | TRBV4-1 | CASSRLGGFASDTQYF | TGCGCCAGCAGCCGCCTGGGGGGGTTTGCATCTGATACGCAGTATTTT
few | TRBJ1-5 | NA | TRBV27 | CASSFTASNQPQHF | TGTGCCAGCAGTTTTACAGCTAGCAATCAGCCCCAGCATTTT
few | TRBJ2-3 | NA | TRBV11-2 | CASSFSGEYDTQYF | TGTGCCAGCAGCTTCTCGGGGGAGTATGATACGCAGTATTTT
NA | TRBJ2-1 | NA | TRBV15 | CATSRERVEQFF | TGTGCCACCAGCAGAGAGCGGGTTGAGCAGTTCTTC
NA | TRBJ1-2 | TRBD1 | TRBV10-3 | CAISGARTGRQYGYTF | TGTGCCATCAGTGGGGCTAGGACAGGCCGACAATATGGCTACACCTTC
NA | TRBJ2-1 | TRBD1 | TRBV2 | CASSGQGKGSYNEQFF | TGTGCCAGCAGCGGACAGGGGAAGGGCTCCTACAATGAGCAGTTCTTC
NA | TRBJ2-7 | TRBD2 | TRBV5-1 | CASSREGHYEQYF | TGCGCCAGCAGCCGGGAGGGACACTACGAGCAGTACTTC
few | TRBJ2-6 | TRBD1 | TRBV29-1 | CSVAGQGMASGANVLTF | TGCAGCGTTGCGGGACAGGGGATGGCTTCTGGGGCCAACGTCCTGACTTTC
few | TRBJ1-2 | TRBD1 | TRBV27 | CASSLKKGAFYGYTF | TGTGCCAGCAGTTTAAAAAAGGGGGCTTTCTATGGCTACACCTTC
NA | TRBJ1-5 | TRBD1 | TRBV9 | CASSVVRDSLNQPQHF | TGTGCCAGCAGCGTAGTGAGGGACAGCCTTAATCAGCCCCAGCATTTT
NA | TRBJ2-7 | NA | TRBV2 | CASSEHSSSYEQYF | TGTGCCAGCAGTGAACATTCGAGCTCCTACGAGCAGTACTTC
few | TRBJ2-7 | TRBD1 | TRBV19 | CASRGQGFYEQYF | TGTGCCAGTAGAGGACAGGGATTCTACGAGCAGTACTTC
few | TRBJ1-5 | NA | TRBV6-1 | CASSAPGGNQPQHF | TGTGCCAGCAGTGCCCCCGGGGGAAATCAGCCCCAGCATTTT
NA | TRBJ2-1 | NA | TRBV6-5 | CASSLLGGEQFF | TGTGCCAGCAGCCTACTGGGGGGAGAGCAGTTCTTC